Sequencing of this T cell receptor beta chain was carried out in a study of blood T cell repertoires in COVID-19. Study-level background: Samples representing acute and convalescent COVID-19 were sourced from the United States, Italy and Spain. Sources were T cells, B-cell-depleted T cells, or PBMCs; the material itself was cDNA or gDNA.

Per the original methods: From reference gene primer amplification, estimates of nucleated cell counts were derived. TCRdb's table, derived via immunoSEQ multiplex PCR, lists solely in-frame clones and lacks some. For V, J and clone size, that table is used; D and trimming come from the DNA. The sample lists some 150,000 clones, roughly 90% occurring once. CDR3 length: 15 amino acids. V was trimmed by 3 bases and J by 0 bases, leaving 9 bases between them. The germline gives CDR1 SGHAT, CDR2 FQNNGV. Sequencing input: peripheral blood. The TCR originated in a woman aged 45-65 years with acute or convalescent COVID-19. The V gene is TRBV11-2, the J gene TRBJ1-5; no clear D gene. CDR3 sequence reads: CASSFSGYSNQPQHF. In DNA form, the CDR3 reads TGTGCCAGCAGCTTTTCAGGATATAGCAATCAGCCCCAGCATTTT.